The 21 T cell receptor beta chains below all came from one sample that was sequenced in a study of T cell repertoires in cytomegalovirus infection. TCRdb analysed the reads with MiXCR anew, one entry per CDR3 protein. Of fewer than 550,000 distinct CDR3 sequences listed, 16% are singletons. The sequenced sample consisted of CD8+ T cells from PBMCs. The origin of the receptors is a human donor in good health (CMV status not recorded). Some clones in this sample may be carry-over from other donors' samples.

As regards this clonotype: A read error may explain this, as a much larger clone is one base away. Because the CDR3 is missing its conserved closing phenylalanine or tryptophan, this is likely a read error. The gene calls are TRBV6-2 or TRBV6-3 and TRBJ2-7; 9 positions match TRBD1. Germline assignment: CDR1 MNHEY and CDR2 SVGEGT. V shed 6 bases and J 3 bases; nucleotides not matched to a gene: 3. CDR3 length: 13 residues. The CDR3: CASRGTGFYEQYY. The CDR3 bases are TGTGCCAGCAGGGGGACAGGGTTCTACGAGCAGTACTAC.

This clonotype has ten or more counts. This rearrangement joins TRBV25-1 to TRBJ2-5, with 9 bases fitting TRBD2. This CDR3 is 13 amino acids long. Trimming at V came to 6 bases and at J to 4 bases, leaving 3 bases not matched to a gene. Germline-derived CDR1 and CDR2 are MGHDK and SYGVNS. The CDR3 region is CASREAGGETQYF. CDR3 nucleotides: TGTGCCAGCAGGGAAGCGGGAGGAGAGACCCAGTACTTC.

In this sample, this clonotype turned up many times. The chain uses TRBV12-3 or TRBV12-4 and TRBJ2-5; no definite D call. V lost 3 bases and J 5 bases, leaving 10 bases between the germline ends. CDR3 length: 13 amino acids. CDR3 protein: CASSFPLRETQYF. The DNA of the CDR3 is TGTGCCAGCAGTTTCCCCCTACGGGAGACCCAGTACTTC.

This clonotype was counted only a few times. This sequence joins TRBV5-6 and TRBJ2-7; TRBD1 agrees at 10 bases. The germline V gene encodes CDR1 SGHDT and CDR2 YYEEEE. CDR3 size: 15 residues. V lost 2 bases to trimming and J lost 4 bases; unmatched junction nucleotides: 6. The CDR3 here is CASSFLDRGQYEQYF. Here the CDR3 DNA reads TGTGCCAGCAGCTTTCTTGACAGGGGGCAATACGAGCAGTACTTC.

Ten or more counts support this clonotype. This chain joins TRBV28 and TRBJ2-2, with D unclear. V was trimmed by 9 bases and J by 6 bases, leaving 8 bases between them. The germline gives CDR1 MDHEN, CDR2 SYDVKM. There are 11 residues in the CDR3. DNA for the CDR3: TGTGCCAGTCTTGAATCCGGGGAGCTGTTTTTT. It encodes CASLESGELFF.

This clonotype turned up a few times. This chain links TRBV6-5 with TRBJ1-2, with TRBD1 matching 7 bases. The J segment lost 4 bases and the V segment lost 0 bases, leaving 5 bases of the junction unmatched. The CDR3 runs 15 residues. CDR1 MNHEY and CDR2 SVGAGI come from the germline V gene. The CDR3 loop reads CASSYSEGAIYGYTF. As DNA, the CDR3 is TGTGCCAGCAGTTACTCGGAGGGGGCGATCTATGGCTACACCTTC.

The sample holds many counts of this clonotype. The chain is built from TRBV12-5 and TRBJ1-1, with 9 bases aligning to TRBD1. CDR1 and CDR2 (germline): LGHNT, FRNRAP. CDR3 length: 14 amino acids. J lost 7 bases, V lost 2 bases, and 5 bases had no gene match. Here the CDR3 DNA reads TGTGCTAGTGGTTTGTCGGGACAGGGTTTTGAAGCTTTCTTT. This encodes CASGLSGQGFEAFF.

Concerning this clonotype: The conserved final phenylalanine or tryptophan is absent from the CDR3, which likely points to a read error. The gene calls are TRBV11-2 and TRBJ1-6, with D possibly matching TRBD1 (5 bases). CDR1 and CDR2 from the germline V gene are SGHAT and FQNNGV. The CDR3 consists of 16 residues. Deletions cut 4 bases from V and 8 bases from J, with 18 bases between. The CDR3 DNA is TGTGCCAGCAGCTGTTCCCCGGGACGGGGGGATTCACCCCTCCACGTG. It specifies CASSCSPGRGDSPLHV.

This clonotype was counted only a few times. The rearrangement uses TRBV11-2 and TRBJ1-2, with D tentatively TRBD1 (5 bases). The CDR3 length is 15 residues. Trimming took off 5 bases at V and 2 bases at J, with 15 bases between the two ends. Germline lookup yields CDR1 SGHAT and CDR2 FQNNGV. The CDR3 coding sequence is TGTGCCAGCAGCCCACTGGACACCAAAAACTATGGCTACACCTTC. Translated: CASSPLDTKNYGYTF. The full variable domain, its missing parts supplied by reference TRBV11-2 and TRBJ1-2, is EAGVAQSPRYKIIEKRQSVAFWCNPISGHATLYWYQQILGQGPKLLIQFQNNGVVDDSQLPKDRFSAERLKGVDSTLKIQPAKLEDSAVYLCASSPLDTKNYGYTFGSGTRLTVV.

This clonotype appeared many times. The chain employs TRBV7-2 and TRBJ2-1, with 7 positions matching TRBD1. J gave up 3 bases and V 5 bases, and 4 bases lay outside the gene matches. Germline CDR1 is SGHTA and CDR2 is FQGNSA. This CDR3 has 14 amino acids. The CDR3 nucleotides are TGTGCCAGCAGCCCAGGGACAGACTACAATGAGCAGTTCTTC. It yields the protein CASSPGTDYNEQFF.

This clonotype was detected ten times or more. The junction and the germline gene differ at one end; a read error may be behind it. This CDR3 reads CASSADWSSEQYF. CDR3 DNA: TGTGCCAGCAGCGCGGACTGGTCCTCCGAGCAGTACTTC. The J gene is TRBJ2-7, the V gene TRBV7-9; D perhaps matches TRBD2 (5 bases). CDR1 SEHNR and CDR2 FQNEAQ come from the germline V gene (reference sequence). The CDR3 runs to 13 residues.

The rearrangement uses TRBV27 and TRBJ2-1, with TRBD2 as a possible D gene (6 bases). V was clipped by 7 bases and J by 9 bases, with 16 bases between them. The CDR3 sequence is 13 residues long. CDR1 and CDR2 (germline): MNHEY, SMNVEV (reference sequence). In DNA, the CDR3 is TGTGCCAGCATTACCGCGGGGAGGCGTGAGCAGTTCTTC. Translating gives CASITAGRREQFF.

This chain links TRBV19 with TRBJ2-1; D may be TRBD1 (6 bases). CDR3 length: 16 amino acids. V was cut by 5 bases and J by 2 bases, with 16 bases left in between. Germline CDR1 LNHDA, CDR2 SQIVND (reference sequence). CDR3 sequence: CASSAPVQGPYNEQFF. The CDR3 nucleotides read TGTGCCAGTAGTGCACCGGTACAGGGACCCTACAATGAGCAGTTCTTC.

This clonotype was found many times. This chain joins TRBV7-8 and TRBJ2-1, with 13 bases matching TRBD2. Germline V gene lookup returns CDR1 SGHVS and CDR2 FQNEAQ. The junction had 5 bases not matched to a gene; V was cut back by 3 bases and J by 0 bases. The CDR3 consists of 18 residues. The CDR3 bases are TGTGCCAGCAGCTTCGGACTAGCGGGAGCGAGCTCCTACAATGAGCAGTTCTTC. This encodes CASSFGLAGASSYNEQFF.

Regarding this clonotype: One end of the junction fails to match germline, which may point to a read error. The rearrangement joins TRBV7-8 to TRBJ1-5; D remains unclear. CDR1 is SGHVS, CDR2 FQNEAQ, per germline. CDR3 length: 14 amino acids. The CDR3 coding sequence is TGTCCCAGCAGCCCCGTCGGTTACAATCAGCCCAAGCATTTT. This encodes CPSSPVGYNQPKHF.

On this clonotype itself: Given the absence of the conserved phenylalanine or tryptophan at the CDR3 end, a read error is likely. The rearrangement uses TRBV28 and TRBJ2-1; 13 bases are shared with TRBD2. V trimming: 5 bases; J trimming: 6 bases; junction bases outside the gene matches: 13. CDR1 and CDR2 from the germline V gene are MDHEN and SYDVKM. The CDR3 runs to 18 residues. The chain's CDR3 is CASSHQERTSGSINEQFL. The DNA of the CDR3 is TGTGCCAGCAGTCACCAGGAGAGGACTAGCGGGAGTATCAATGAGCAGTTCTTA.

The sample holds a few counts of this clonotype. The chain couples TRBV15 to TRBJ1-2; D remains ambiguous. The CDR3 spans 15 residues. Germline CDR1 is LNHNV and CDR2 is YYDKDF (reference sequence). The ends were cut back, 3 bases at V and 2 bases at J, with 13 bases in the middle. The CDR3 DNA reads TGTGCCACCAGCAGCCCTCGGGATGGCAACTATGGCTACACCTTC. Translated: CATSSPRDGNYGYTF. Together with reference TRBV15 and TRBJ1-2, the CDR3 gives the full variable domain: DAMVIQNPRYQVTQFGKPVTLSCSQTLNHNVMYWYQQKSSQAPKLLFHYYDKDFNNEADTPDNFQSRRPNTSFCFLDIRSPGLGDTAMYLCATSSPRDGNYGYTFGSGTRLTVV.

J is TRBJ2-7 and V is TRBV5-1; TRBD1 is a possible D gene (7 bases). The CDR3 sequence is 15 residues long. CDR1 is SGHRS, CDR2 YFSETQ, per germline. V was pared by 7 bases and J by 0 bases, with 17 bases between. DNA for the CDR3: TGCGCCAGCGAATCAGGGGGGCTAAGCTCCTACGAGCAGTACTTC. Its translation: CASESGGLSSYEQYF.

This clonotype occurred many times. V and J are TRBV6-1 and TRBJ2-7; the match to TRBD2 covers 14 bases. Germline V CDR1 and CDR2: MNHNS, SASEGT. CDR3 length equals 14 residues. With V trimmed by 7 bases and J by 4 bases, 3 bases remained unmatched. In DNA form, the CDR3 reads TGTGCCAGCATCGGACTAGCGGGGGGTTACGAGCAGTACTTC. Protein: CASIGLAGGYEQYF.

The chain is built from TRBV27 and TRBJ2-6, with D possibly TRBD2 on 6 matching bases. CDR3 length equals 16 residues. Germline assignment: CDR1 MNHEY and CDR2 SMNVEV (reference sequence). V was clipped by 0 bases and J by 4 bases, with 10 bases between them. CDR3 region: CASSLSGGDGANVLTF. The CDR3 DNA reads TGTGCCAGCAGTTTATCTGGCGGGGACGGGGCCAACGTCCTGACTTTC.

This clonotype was recorded many times. The rearrangement joins TRBV7-8 to TRBJ2-5, with TRBD2 as a possible D gene (5 bases). The V and J ends lost 5 bases and 2 bases respectively, with 12 bases between them. The CDR3 consists of 14 residues. The germline gives CDR1 SGHVS, CDR2 FQNEAQ. CDR3 sequence (DNA): TGTGCCAGCAGCGCCTCGGGGTCGCAAGAGACCCAGTACTTC. Translating it yields CASSASGSQETQYF.